This T cell receptor (beta chain) was obtained from a study of radiotherapy plus CTLA-4 blockade in lung cancer. On the study more broadly: Disease control was present in more than 30% of patients, and objective responses in 15% to 20%. Whole-study results and caveats: Tumor-derived TCR clones expanded in blood after radiotherapy plus ipilimumab. The authors reported that early blood T cell clone dynamics, with interferon-beta, best predicted response.

Focal radiation plus CTLA-4 blockade with ipilimumab was given to patients with chemo-refractory metastatic non-small-cell lung cancer. V shed 2 bases and J 6 bases; nucleotides not matched to a gene: 5. This CDR3 contains 15 residues. CDR1 SGHRS and CDR2 YFSETQ come from the germline V gene. As regards this clone: Its antigen remains unidentified.

The table came from immunoSEQ multiplex PCR; TCRdb's copy has only in-frame clones and leaves some out. The table records fewer than 70,000 clones, roughly 78% of them present only once. The TCR sequence derives from a human donor with non-small cell lung cancer who had a complete response to radiotherapy plus ipilimumab. The specimen was peripheral blood, collected from a patient treated with radiotherapy plus ipilimumab. This chain links TRBV5-1 with TRBJ2-4; TRBD1 matches at 10 bases. CDR3 in amino acids: CASSFGQGVGNIQYF. CDR3 DNA sequence: TGCGCCAGCAGCTTCGGACAGGGGGTTGGAAACATTCAGTACTTC.